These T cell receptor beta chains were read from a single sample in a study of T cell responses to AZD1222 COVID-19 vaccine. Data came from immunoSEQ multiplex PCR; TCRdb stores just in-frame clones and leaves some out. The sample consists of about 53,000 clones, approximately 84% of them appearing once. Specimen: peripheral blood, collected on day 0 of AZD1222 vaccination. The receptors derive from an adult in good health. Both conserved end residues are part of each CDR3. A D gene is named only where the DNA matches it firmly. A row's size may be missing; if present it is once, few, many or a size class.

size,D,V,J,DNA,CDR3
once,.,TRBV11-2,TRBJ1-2,TGTGCCAGCAGCTTCACGTCTGGGACGGGAGATGGCTACACCTTC,CASSFTSGTGDGYTF
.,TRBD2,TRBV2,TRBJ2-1,TGTGCCAGCAGCGCTAGCGGGAGGCCCAATGAGCAGTTCTTC,CASSASGRPNEQFF
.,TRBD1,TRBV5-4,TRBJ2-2,TGTGCCAGCAGCTCCGGGACAGGGGCCGTAGCCGGGGAGCTGTTTTTT,CASSSGTGAVAGELFF
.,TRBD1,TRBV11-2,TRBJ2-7,TGTGCCAGCAGCTCAAATAATAACAGGGGCGGCGAGCAGTACTTC,CASSSNNNRGGEQYF
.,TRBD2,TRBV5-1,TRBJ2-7,TGCGCCAGCAGCTCCTCCACTAGCGTTAGGGGATACGAGCAGTACTTC,CASSSSTSVRGYEQYF
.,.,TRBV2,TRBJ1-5,TGTGCCAGCAGTGCAGGGGCGCAGCCCCAGCATTTT,CASSAGAQPQHF
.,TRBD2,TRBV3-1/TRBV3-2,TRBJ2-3,TGTGCCAGCAGCCGCCCAGCGGGAGGCTTCACAGATACGCAGTATTTT,CASSRPAGGFTDTQYF
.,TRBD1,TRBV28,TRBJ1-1,TGTGCCAGCCGACAGGGGGCCGAGAACACTGAAGCTTTCTTT,CASRQGAENTEAFF
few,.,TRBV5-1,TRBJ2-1,TGCGCCAGCAGCTTGGAAGGCCGCCCTCGGAATGAGCAGTTCTTC,CASSLEGRPRNEQFF
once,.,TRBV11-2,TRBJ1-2,TGTGCCAGCAGCTTAGGGGCACCCTATGGCTACACCTTC,CASSLGAPYGYTF
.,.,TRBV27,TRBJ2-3,TGTGCCAGCAGTTACTCGCCAGCCGGAGATACGCAGTATTTT,CASSYSPAGDTQYF
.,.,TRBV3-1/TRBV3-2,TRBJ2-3,TGTGCCAGCAGCCAAGACTTGGACCAAACAGATACGCAGTATTTT,CASSQDLDQTDTQYF
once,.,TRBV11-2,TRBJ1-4,TGTGCCAGCAGCCTCTATGGAGGATCAACTAATGAAAAACTGTTTTTT,CASSLYGGSTNEKLFF
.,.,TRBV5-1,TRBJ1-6,TGCGCCAGCAGCTTGGAAGCTAATTCACCCCTCCACTTT,CASSLEANSPLHF
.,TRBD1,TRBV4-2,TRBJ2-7,TGTGCCAGCAGCCCCACAGGGACAGTGGAGAACGAGCAGTACTTC,CASSPTGTVENEQYF
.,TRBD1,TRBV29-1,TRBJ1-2,TGCAGCACCGAAGACAGGGCCTCTAACTATGGCTACACCTTC,CSTEDRASNYGYTF
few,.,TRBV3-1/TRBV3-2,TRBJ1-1,TGTGCCAGCAGCCAAGGAAGGGTTGAAACTGAAGCTTTCTTT,CASSQGRVETEAFF
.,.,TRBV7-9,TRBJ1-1,TGTGCCAGCAGCTTAGATTCCCCAAGTAACACTGAAGCTTTCTTT,CASSLDSPSNTEAFF
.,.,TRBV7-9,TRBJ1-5,TGTGCCAGCAGCTTTGGCAGCCTCAATCAGCCCCAGCATTTT,CASSFGSLNQPQHF
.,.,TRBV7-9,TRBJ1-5,TGTGCCAGCAGCCCTCAAGATCAGCCCCAACATTTT,CASSPQDQPQHF